The sequence of this T cell receptor beta chain was determined in a study of cytomegalovirus exposure and HLA in healthy donors. Germline CDR1 is LGHNA and CDR2 is YSLEER. V gave up 5 bases and J gave up 5 bases; unmatched junction bases: 13. CDR3 length equals 16 residues. This clone was seen a handful of times. The antigen is not known. Researchers ran the PCR with 60 Vbeta and 13 Jbeta primers. Produced via immunoSEQ multiplex PCR; TCRdb's table is partial and in-frame only. Altogether 170,000 or so clones are present, over 75% being singletons, with the ten largest covering 1.5% to 2%. Study-wide results and caveats: In the analysis, some V segments, TRBV6-2 and TRBV6-3 included, were excluded as indistinguishable.

V usage is TRBV4-3 and J usage is TRBJ2-7; the match to TRBD2 covers 9 bases. This sequence originates from a woman in her twenties or thirties in good health and CMV-seronegative. The sequenced sample consisted of PBMCs. The CDR3 spells CASSKGIAGVPNEQYF. The DNA of the CDR3 is TGCGCCAGCAGCAAGGGGATAGCGGGAGTTCCGAACGAGCAGTACTTC.